This is a list of T cell receptor beta chains from one sample in a study of shared clonotypes between healthy human individuals. The data were produced by immunoSEQ multiplex PCR, yet TCRdb's version contains in-frame clones alone and is incomplete. The sample holds approximately 2,200,000 clones; about 93% are singletons and the top ten take under 2%. Input material: naive CD8+ T cells from PBMCs. The origin of the receptors is a man aged 18 to 30 in good health. Some clones in this sample may be carry-over from other donors' samples. The CDR3 runs from the conserved cysteine through the conserved F or W. Each record gives: clone size, D gene, J gene, V gene, CDR3 DNA, CDR3 protein. A D gene is named only where the DNA matches it firmly. Not all rows give a size; the values are once, few, many and, for expanded clones, a class.

- TRBD2 TRBJ2-7 TRBV19 TGTGCCAGTAGTGTCGGACTAGCGGACTCCTACGAGCAGTACTTC CASSVGLADSYEQYF
- - TRBJ2-7 TRBV30 TGTGCCTGGAGTGTACTCAGGGGAACCTACGAGCAGTACTTC CAWSVLRGTYEQYF
- - TRBJ1-1 TRBV29-1 TGCAGCGTTGAATTTCTCGGACCTACGAACACTGAAGCTTTCTTT CSVEFLGPTNTEAFF
- - TRBJ2-1 TRBV27 TGTGCCAGCAACCCGAGGCTCAACAATGAGCAGTTCTTC CASNPRLNNEQFF
once - TRBJ2-5 TRBV19 TGTGCCAGTAGTCCGTGGATTGGGGGGGCGAGGTCGGAGACCCAGTACTTC CASSPWIGGARSETQYF
- TRBD2 TRBJ2-3 TRBV7-9 TGTGCCAGCAGTCATACTAGCGGGGATAGCACAGATACGCAGTATTTT CASSHTSGDSTDTQYF
- - TRBJ1-2 TRBV6-5 TGTGCCAGCAGTTACAGAGGGGATGGCTACACCTTC CASSYRGDGYTF
- - TRBJ1-4 TRBV14 TGTGCCAGCAGCCAAGATCGACACTATAATGAAAAACTGTTTTTT CASSQDRHYNEKLFF
- - TRBJ2-7 TRBV6-1 TGTGCCAGCGGTCGGGACCGGGACCCCCCACGGGAGCAGTACTTC CASGRDRDPPREQYF
- - TRBJ1-1 TRBV7-9 TGTGCCAGCAGGGGGACATTTGATGGCACTGAAGCTTTCTTT CASRGTFDGTEAFF
- TRBD2 TRBJ2-7 TRBV9 TGTGCCAGCGTCGAAGCGGGACGGAGGGAGCAGTACTTC CASVEAGRREQYF